This TCR beta chain was captured by sequencing in a study of graft-versus-host responses after intestinal transplantation. Study-wide background: Every recipient had anti-thymocyte globulin induction and 2 to 4 years of tacrolimus plus steroids.

CDR3 length equals 12 residues. The V gene lost 5 bases and the J gene lost 3 bases, with 8 bases spanning the gap. CDR1 and CDR2 from the germline V gene are MDHEN and SYDVKM. Note on this clone: Its antigen is undetermined.

The protocol was immunoSEQ multiplex PCR, while the TCRdb copy is restricted to in-frame clones and leaves out a portion. Of roughly 64,000 clones listed, 90% are singletons. The TCR originated in a human donor who was the organ donor for an intestinal transplant. The J gene is TRBJ2-7, the V gene TRBV28; D possibly corresponds to TRBD2 (5 bases). Sequences were derived from unstimulated CD8+ T cells sorted from spleen or lymph node cells, sampled before transplant. The CDR3 DNA sequence: TGTGCCAGCAGTATTAGCGTCTACGAGCAGTACTTC. It specifies CASSISVYEQYF.